The following is a T cell receptor (beta chain) sequence with its context. These data are taken from a study of blood T cell repertoires in COVID-19. Study summary: Some COVID-19 samples were acute and others convalescent; all came from the United States, Italy and Spain. In each case, the material was cDNA or gDNA derived from T cells, B-cell-depleted T cells, or PBMCs.

As originally analysed: From reference gene primer amplification, estimates of nucleated cell counts were derived. The assay was immunoSEQ multiplex PCR, and TCRdb's table has in-frame clones only and misses some. V and J calls and clone size follow that table, whereas D and trimming were derived from the DNA. Of 350,000 or so clones listed, about 83% are singletons. Germline CDR1 SGHNT, CDR2 YENEEA. The V end was cut by 5 bases, the J end by 8 bases, with 12 bases between. CDR3 length equals 12 residues. The sample comprised peripheral blood. The clonotype comes from a man aged 25 to 45 with active or convalescent COVID-19. The V call is TRBV11-3, the J call TRBJ1-1; TRBD1 is a possible D gene (6 bases). The CDR3 loop is CASSKGTSEAFF. The CDR3 DNA follows: TGTGCCAGCAGCAAGGGGACATCAGAAGCTTTCTTT. Full variable domain (rest looked up from reference TRBV11-3 and TRBJ1-1): EAGVVQSPRYKIIEKKQPVAFWCNPISGHNTLYWYLQNLGQGPELLIRYENEEAVDDSQLPKDRFSAERLKGVDSTLKIQPAELGDSAVYLCASSKGTSEAFFGQGTRLTVV.